This passage covers 21 T cell receptor beta chains from one sample sequenced in a study of T cells in Graves' hyperthyroidism and ophthalmopathy. Amplification of TCR beta CDR3 regions was performed using RNA transcripts as template. The HTBI set primed first-round TCR CDR3 RT-PCR. TCRdb reanalysed the multiplex PCR reads using MiXCR and keeps one entry per CDR3 protein. The data contain around 500,000 distinct CDR3 sequences, about 22% of them seen just once; the ten biggest clones take up about 49%. The sample was blood. The receptor set was obtained from a woman between 65 and 79 years old with Graves' ophthalmopathy.

The chain links TRBV5-4 to TRBJ1-3, with D perhaps TRBD1 (6 bases). CDR1 and CDR2 (germline): SGHNT, YYREEE (reference sequence). Trimming took off 2 bases at V and 5 bases at J, with 14 bases between the two ends. The CDR3 loop spans 15 amino acids. For the CDR3, the DNA is TGTGCCAGCAGCTTCGACGTTGACAGGAGAAACACCATATATTTT. Translating it yields CASSFDVDRRNTIYF. Filled out from reference TRBV5-4 and TRBJ1-3, the complete variable domain reads ETGVTQSPTHLIKTRGQQVTLRCSSQSGHNTVSWYQQALGQGPQFIFQYYREEENGRGNFPPRFSGLQFPNYSSELNVNALELDDSALYLCASSFDVDRRNTIYFGEGSWLTVV.

This chain links TRBV19 with TRBJ1-1; no definite D call. The CDR3 extends over 13 amino acids. Per germline, CDR1 LNHDA and CDR2 SQIVND (reference sequence). Trimming took 2 bases from V and 0 from J, leaving 4 bases between them. In nucleotides, the CDR3 is TGTGCCAGTAGTATAAAGATGAACACTGAAGCTTTCTTT. This codes for CASSIKMNTEAFF.

This clonotype was seen more than once but under ten times. The CDR3 sequence is CASSLPGTGENGYTF. Here the CDR3 DNA reads TGCGCCAGCAGCTTACCCGGGACAGGGGAAAATGGCTACACCTTC. The chain carries TRBV5-1 and TRBJ1-2, with TRBD1 matching 10 bases. The CDR3 loop spans 15 amino acids. Germline lookup yields CDR1 SGHRS and CDR2 YFSETQ. Trimming cost V 2 bases and J 6 bases; bases outside gene matches: 7.

The chain links TRBV5-1 to TRBJ1-3; D is possibly TRBD1 (5 bases). The V and J ends lost 3 bases and 0 bases respectively, with 13 bases between them. Germline V gene data show CDR1 as SGHRS and CDR2 as YFSETQ. The CDR3 has 16 amino acids. CDR3 amino acids: CASSSGQGDSGNTIYF. In nucleotides, the CDR3 is TGCGCCAGCAGCTCCGGGCAGGGCGACTCTGGAAACACCATATATTTT.

The genes are TRBV6-4 and TRBJ2-4, with 8 bases that match TRBD1. The V gene's germline CDR1 is MRHNA and CDR2 SNTAGT. J was trimmed by 0 bases and V by 7 bases; bases with no gene match: 5. CDR3 size: 15 residues. The CDR3 protein is CASKIDRGAKNIQYF. CDR3 bases: TGTGCCAGCAAAATCGACAGGGGAGCCAAAAACATTCAGTACTTC.

The chain is built from TRBV20-1 and TRBJ1-4, with D perhaps matching TRBD1 (5 bases). Germline V gives CDR1 DFQATT, CDR2 SNEGSKA (reference sequence). The CDR3 loop spans 13 amino acids. Trimming stripped 3 bases from V and 8 bases from J, with 13 bases between. This CDR3 reads CSASPDRLEKLFF. As DNA, the CDR3 is TGCAGTGCTAGCCCCGACAGACTCGAAAAACTGTTTTTT.

The chain carries TRBV5-1 and TRBJ2-7; D unresolved. Germline-derived CDR1 and CDR2 are SGHRS and YFSETQ. The V end lost 4 bases, the J end lost 6 bases, and 14 bases lay between the germline ends. This CDR3 has 13 amino acids. In DNA form, the CDR3 reads TGCGCCAGCAGCCTATACCCTCAAGGCGAGCAGTACTTC. This gives the protein CASSLYPQGEQYF.

This chain connects TRBV19 to TRBJ2-2; no reliable D call. The CDR3 has 15 amino acids. The V end lost 5 bases, the J end lost 3 bases, and 13 bases lay between the germline ends. Germline CDR1 reads LNHDA; CDR2 reads SQIVND (reference sequence). CDR3 loop: CASSPSELYTGELFF. CDR3 in DNA: TGTGCCAGTAGTCCATCGGAACTTTACACCGGGGAGCTGTTTTTT. The whole variable domain, remainder taken from reference TRBV19 and TRBJ2-2, is DGGITQSPKYLFRKEGQNVTLSCEQNLNHDAMYWYRQDPGQGLRLIYYSQIVNDFQKGDIAEGYSVSREKKESFPLTVTSAQKNPTAFYLCASSPSELYTGELFFGEGSRLTVL.

This chain uses TRBV5-1 with TRBJ2-3; TRBD2 aligns across 9 bases. Germline loops: CDR1 SGHRS, CDR2 YFSETQ. The CDR3 is 15 amino acids. The V gene end was trimmed by 1 base and the J gene end by 3 bases; junction bases not matched to a gene: 3. The CDR3 DNA follows: TGCGCCAGCAGCTTGTTCAGCGGGAGGACAGATACGCAGTATTTT. Translating gives CASSLFSGRTDTQYF.

This clonotype was observed a handful of times. This chain uses TRBV7-9 with TRBJ2-7; no clear D gene. In germline, CDR1 is SEHNR, CDR2 FQNEAQ (reference sequence). This CDR3 is 15 amino acids long. The V gene lost 5 bases and the J gene lost 3 bases, with 17 bases spanning the gap. CDR3 in DNA: TGTGCCAGCAGCCCTTGGGCCCAAGGTAACTACGAGCAGTACTTC. This sequence encodes CASSPWAQGNYEQYF.

This clonotype was observed a few times. The chain couples TRBV20-1 to TRBJ1-2; no firm D call. Germline loops: CDR1 DFQATT, CDR2 SNEGSKA (reference sequence). The length of the CDR3 is 12 residues. V gave up 1 base and J gave up 4 bases, with 7 bases separating them. The CDR3 loop is CSARGTFYGYTF. The CDR3 region has the DNA TGCAGTGCTAGAGGGACGTTCTATGGCTACACCTTC.

The rearrangement links TRBV3-1 to TRBJ2-1; D not certain. The V end lost 4 bases, the J end lost 9 bases, and 10 bases lay between the germline ends. Germline values: CDR1 LGHDT, CDR2 YNNKEL (reference sequence). The length of the CDR3 is 12 residues. The CDR3 is CASSPSGGEQFF. In DNA form, the CDR3 reads TGTGCCAGCAGCCCGTCAGGCGGTGAGCAGTTCTTC.

There are many counts of this clonotype. This sequence joins TRBV28 and TRBJ1-1; D possibly corresponds to TRBD1 (5 bases). Trimming removed 0 bases at V and 3 bases at J, with 8 bases between. Germline CDR1 reads MDHEN; CDR2 reads SYDVKM. The CDR3 covers 14 residues. The CDR3 region has the DNA TGTGCCAGCAGTTTATGGGGAGGGGACACTGAAGCTTTCTTT. This translates into CASSLWGGDTEAFF.

The rearrangement joins TRBV7-9 to TRBJ2-1, with a tentative D call TRBD1 (5 bases). Germline V gene lookup returns CDR1 SEHNR and CDR2 FQNEAQ (reference sequence). There are 14 residues in the CDR3. V was pared by 0 bases and J by 7 bases, with 10 bases between. CDR3 residues: CASSLARAVNEQFF. Written as DNA, the CDR3 is TGTGCCAGCAGCTTAGCCAGGGCAGTGAATGAGCAGTTCTTC.

DNA for the CDR3: TGCGCCAGCAGCTTGGGCGGACTAGCGGGAGGAGGCTCCTACGAGCAGTACTTC. The encoded protein is CASSLGGLAGGGSYEQYF. J is TRBJ2-7 and V is TRBV5-1; 14 positions match TRBD2. The CDR3 is 18 residues long. Germline values: CDR1 SGHRS, CDR2 YFSETQ. V shed 0 bases and J 0 bases; nucleotides not matched to a gene: 5. Drawing the rest from reference TRBV5-1 and TRBJ2-7, the complete variable domain is KAGVTQTPRYLIKTRGQQVTLSCSPISGHRSVSWYQQTPGQGLQFLFEYFSETQRNKGNFPGRFSGRQFSNSRSEMNVSTLELGDSALYLCASSLGGLAGGGSYEQYFGPGTRLTVT.

This clonotype occurred many times. The chain has TRBV6-1 and TRBJ2-1; D not resolved. CDR1 MNHNS and CDR2 SASEGT come from the germline V gene. This CDR3 region has 14 residues. With 7 bases removed from V and 0 bases from J, the gap between germline ends came to 10 bases. In DNA form, the CDR3 reads TGTGCCAGCAAATTCGAAAGCTCCTACAATGAGCAGTTCTTC. This sequence encodes CASKFESSYNEQFF.

J is TRBJ2-3 and V is TRBV20-1; tentative D call: TRBD2 (5 bases). Trimming shortened V by 6 bases and J by 0 bases, and 19 bases separated the two germline ends. In germline, CDR1 is DFQATT, CDR2 SNEGSKA (reference sequence). The CDR3 spans 16 residues. CDR3: CSALAPPGFSTDTQYF. As DNA, the CDR3 is TGCAGTGCCCTAGCCCCCCCGGGCTTCAGCACAGATACGCAGTATTTT.

The CDR3 nucleotides are TGTGCCAGCAGCTTAGTCCCAGGGAGGGAGCAGTACTTC. Translating gives CASSLVPGREQYF. This sequence joins TRBV11-3 and TRBJ2-7; D possibly corresponds to TRBD2 (6 bases). Trimming took 1 base from V and 7 from J, leaving 11 bases between them. Germline assignment: CDR1 SGHNT and CDR2 YENEEA. The CDR3 runs 13 residues.

The gene calls are TRBV18 and TRBJ2-3, with D perhaps TRBD1 (6 bases). Trimming pared 4 bases from V and 1 base from J, leaving 9 bases between. The CDR3 totals 14 residues. CDR1 KGHSH and CDR2 LQKENI come from the germline V gene. The CDR3 coding sequence is TGTGCCAGCTCACACAGGGTAGGCACAGATACGCAGTATTTT. This encodes CASSHRVGTDTQYF.

J is TRBJ1-3 and V is TRBV7-2; weak D call: TRBD1 (5 bases). Germline V CDR1 and CDR2: SGHTA, FQGNSA. The CDR3 extends over 14 amino acids. V gave up 2 bases and J gave up 4 bases, with 9 bases separating them. The CDR3 DNA reads as TGTGCCAGCAGCTTATCACGGGGGGGAAACACCATATATTTT. This codes for CASSLSRGGNTIYF.

The chain has TRBV11-2 and TRBJ2-7, with D maybe TRBD2 (6 bases). Germline V gene data show CDR1 as SGHAT and CDR2 as FQNNGV. This CDR3 is built from 14 residues. With 8 bases removed from V and 3 bases from J, the gap between germline ends came to 17 bases. CDR3 coding DNA: TGTGCCAGCGACAATAGCGGCATAGACTACGAGCAGTACTTC. Translation gives CASDNSGIDYEQYF.